These 16 T cell receptor beta chains came from one sample sequenced in a study of blood T cell repertoires in COVID-19. TCRdb's table, derived via immunoSEQ multiplex PCR, lists solely in-frame clones and lacks some. The table lists hundreds of thousands of clones, roughly 83% of them singletons. Material for sequencing was peripheral blood. The receptors originated from a woman at least 80 years old with COVID-19, enrolled during active disease.

This clone was recorded once. The chain couples TRBV5-1 to TRBJ1-4, with 7 bases fitting TRBD1. The germline gives CDR1 SGHRS, CDR2 YFSETQ. Germline trimming cut 0 bases from V and 7 bases from J; bases unmatched to any gene: 6. This CDR3 is 15 amino acids long. CDR3 nucleotide sequence: TGCGCCAGCAGCTTGGCCGGGACAGAATTTGAAAAACTGTTTTTT. Its translation is CASSLAGTEFEKLFF.

The V call is TRBV15, the J call TRBJ2-2, with TRBD1 identical over 10 bases. The CDR3 extends over 15 amino acids. Trimming removed 3 bases from V and 5 bases from J; junction bases left unmatched: 3. The germline V gene has CDR1 LNHNV and CDR2 YYDKDF (reference sequence). As DNA, the CDR3 is TGTGCCACCAGCAGGGGACAGGGGTATACCGGGGAGCTGTTTTTT. Its translation: CATSRGQGYTGELFF.

The J gene is TRBJ2-5, the V gene TRBV6-6; D not certain. CDR3 length equals 16 residues. Between the trimmed V and J ends, which lost 5 bases and 5 bases, there was a span of 21 bases. CDR1 is MNHNY and CDR2 is SVGAGI in the germline V gene (reference sequence). The CDR3 is CASSQGQYSRSETQYF. The CDR3 DNA reads TGTGCCAGCAGTCAAGGCCAGTACTCTAGGTCTGAGACCCAGTACTTC.

J is TRBJ2-5 and V is TRBV7-2, with 8 positions matching TRBD2. The CDR3 consists of 15 residues. Germline loops: CDR1 SGHTA, CDR2 FQGNSA. The junction had 12 bases not matched to a gene; V was cut back by 3 bases and J by 9 bases. DNA for the CDR3: TGTGCCAGCAGCTTTGGCGGGGGGCGGGACTGGGCCCAGTACTTC. Translated: CASSFGGGRDWAQYF.

The rearrangement uses TRBV18 and TRBJ1-2, with no clear D. The CDR3 length is 15 residues. Looked up from germline, CDR1 is KGHSH and CDR2 is LQKENI. The ends were cut back, 0 bases at V and 6 bases at J, with 14 bases in the middle. The CDR3 DNA reads as TGTGCCAGCTCACCACCAGTCAACACAAACAATGGCTACACCTTC. Translating gives CASSPPVNTNNGYTF.

The chain recombines TRBV5-5 with TRBJ1-6; 12 nucleotides align to TRBD1. Germline-derived CDR1 and CDR2 are SGHKS and YYEKEE (reference sequence). There are 15 residues in the CDR3. The V and J ends lost 7 bases and 7 bases, in that order; junction bases with no gene match: 6. CDR3 coding DNA: TGTGCCAGCGGGGGACAGGGGGCAATCAATTCACCCCTCCACTTT. It encodes CASGGQGAINSPLHF.

The gene calls are TRBV5-6 and TRBJ1-6, with D tentatively TRBD1 (6 bases). Germline V lookup: CDR1 SGHDT, CDR2 YYEEEE. The CDR3 length is 14 residues. The V gene lost 4 bases and the J gene lost 7 bases, with 12 bases spanning the gap. The CDR3 protein is CASSVGQNNSPLHF. In nucleotides, the CDR3 is TGTGCCAGCAGCGTTGGACAGAACAATTCACCCCTCCACTTT.

The chain combines TRBV19 with TRBJ2-1; 8 nucleotides match TRBD2. Germline V lookup: CDR1 LNHDA, CDR2 SQIVND (reference sequence). The CDR3 length is 13 residues. The junction had 7 bases not matched to a gene; V was cut back by 11 bases and J by 4 bases. CDR3 nucleotides: TGTGCCTCCGGGGGGGGTGGTTACAATGAGCAGTTCTTC. Translation gives CASGGGGYNEQFF.

This clone was detected only once. The chain links TRBV5-1 to TRBJ2-1; D is uncertain. Trimming pared 0 bases from V and 4 bases from J, leaving 8 bases between. Germline loops: CDR1 SGHRS, CDR2 YFSETQ. The CDR3 contains 14 residues. This CDR3 is CASSLDSGYNEQFF. DNA for the CDR3: TGCGCCAGCAGCTTGGATTCCGGGTACAATGAGCAGTTCTTC.

The rearrangement links TRBV19 to TRBJ2-2, with 8 bases that match TRBD1. The trim removed 9 bases at V and 4 bases at J, leaving 10 bases unmatched. In germline, CDR1 is LNHDA, CDR2 SQIVND (reference sequence). The CDR3 contains 15 residues. The CDR3 coding sequence is TGTGCCAGCGAGCCGGGACAGGTTTTCACCGGGGAGCTGTTTTTT. Translation gives CASEPGQVFTGELFF.

The chain employs TRBV19 and TRBJ1-5, with TRBD1 identical over 7 bases. The V gene end was trimmed by 5 bases and the J gene end by 5 bases; junction bases not matched to a gene: 6. The CDR3 has 14 amino acids. Germline V CDR1 and CDR2: LNHDA, SQIVND (reference sequence). The CDR3 loop is CASSSEGADQPQHF. Written as DNA, the CDR3 is TGTGCCAGTAGTTCCGAGGGGGCCGATCAGCCCCAGCATTTT.

This sequence joins TRBV10-3 and TRBJ2-7, with 9 bases identical to TRBD1. J was trimmed by 5 bases and V by 6 bases; bases with no gene match: 14. The CDR3 loop spans 16 amino acids. Germline CDR1 ENHRY, CDR2 SYGVKD. The CDR3 DNA is TGTGCCATCAGGAGAGGGACAGGGTGGTTTTTTGACGAGCAGTACGTC. As protein: CAIRRGTGWFFDEQYV.

As to this clone: The same CDR3 also results from other DNA sequences found in this sample. The chain links TRBV6-5 to TRBJ1-3, with a tentative D call TRBD1 (5 bases). V lost 6 bases to trimming and J lost 0 bases, with 12 bases between them. The CDR3 contains 15 residues. Germline V CDR1 and CDR2: MNHEY, SVGAGI. CDR3 sequence: CASSPGGSSGNTIYF. In DNA, the CDR3 is TGTGCCAGCAGCCCCGGGGGGAGCTCTGGAAACACCATATATTTT.

The chain uses TRBV19 and TRBJ1-6, with a weak D call TRBD1 (5 bases). Germline CDR1 LNHDA, CDR2 SQIVND (reference sequence). The germline V and J ends were trimmed by 5 bases and 9 bases, with 17 bases remaining between them. The CDR3 consists of 15 residues. The CDR3 protein is CASSFLPDTSSPLHF. DNA of the CDR3: TGTGCCAGTAGTTTTCTACCGGACACAAGTTCACCCCTCCACTTT. The full variable domain, completed using reference TRBV19 and TRBJ1-6, is DGGITQSPKYLFRKEGQNVTLSCEQNLNHDAMYWYRQDPGQGLRLIYYSQIVNDFQKGDIAEGYSVSREKKESFPLTVTSAQKNPTAFYLCASSFLPDTSSPLHFGNGTRLTVT.

The chain uses TRBV28 and TRBJ2-7, with TRBD2 matching 11 bases. CDR1 and CDR2 from the germline V gene are MDHEN and SYDVKM. V lost 2 bases to trimming and J lost 2 bases; unmatched junction nucleotides: 8. The CDR3 runs to 17 residues. In nucleotides, the CDR3 is TGTGCCAGCAGTTTACCCCTAGCGGGGGGTTTTACCTACGAGCAGTACTTC. Its protein product is CASSLPLAGGFTYEQYF. The full variable domain, with the rest looked up from reference TRBV28 and TRBJ2-7, is DVKVTQSSRYLVKRTGEKVFLECVQDMDHENMFWYRQDPGLGLRLIYFSYDVKMKEKGDIPEGYSVSREKKERFSLILESASTNQTSMYLCASSLPLAGGFTYEQYFGPGTRLTVT.

The chain joins TRBV10-1 to TRBJ1-5; D is unresolved. The CDR3 has 14 amino acids. V gave up 10 bases and J gave up 2 bases, with 15 bases separating them. Germline V gene sequence: CDR1 WNHNN, CDR2 SYGVQD (reference sequence). The CDR3 loop is CANKLQWRNQPQHF. In DNA form, the CDR3 reads TGCGCCAACAAATTACAGTGGCGCAATCAGCCCCAGCATTTT.